A single sample is the source of the 3 T cell receptor beta chains below, sequenced in a study of graft-versus-host responses after intestinal transplantation. Assay used: immunoSEQ multiplex PCR; TCRdb lists only in-frame clones, some missing. The sample comprises about 3,300 clones, roughly 74% of which are singletons, and around a tenth rests with the top ten. Graft tissue processing released intraepithelial and lamina propria lymphocytes. Sequencing was performed on ileum tissue, taken roughly 5 and 7 days after intestinal transplantation. Every receptor here comes from a human patient who received an intestinal transplant, so some T cells may come from the graft donor.

This rearrangement joins TRBV7-2 to TRBJ2-3, with 8 bases identical to TRBD1. CDR3 length: 14 amino acids. J was trimmed by 1 base and V by 3 bases; bases with no gene match: 0. Germline CDR1 reads SGHTA; CDR2 reads FQGNSA. CDR3: CASSLTGGTDTQYF. DNA of the CDR3: TGTGCCAGCAGCTTGACAGGGGGCACAGATACGCAGTATTTT.

The chain is built from TRBV7-9 and TRBJ1-2; TRBD1 aligns across 8 bases. Per the germline V gene, CDR1 is SEHNR and CDR2 is FQNEAQ (reference sequence). The CDR3 is made up of 13 amino acids. V shed 8 bases and J 4 bases; nucleotides not matched to a gene: 6. The CDR3 here is CASETGDFYGYTF. The DNA of the CDR3 is TGTGCCAGCGAGACAGGGGATTTCTATGGCTACACCTTC.

This clone showed up just once. The chain links TRBV7-2 to TRBJ2-3; D remains unclear. CDR3 length: 12 residues. The V gene lost 1 base and the J gene lost 5 bases, with 4 bases spanning the gap. Germline lookup yields CDR1 SGHTA and CDR2 FQGNSA. The DNA of the CDR3 is TGTGCCAGCAGCTTAGAGGTAGATACGCAGTATTTT. Translation: CASSLEVDTQYF.